These 12 T cell receptor beta chains share one sample of origin, sequenced in a study of T cells in women clearing cervical HPV infection. Sequenced by immunoSEQ multiplex PCR; TCRdb stores in-frame clones only, minus some. This sample's clone table lists some 40,000 clones. The specimen was blood buffy coat. The receptors come from a woman aged 18 to 75 with a cervical HPV16 infection that either progressed to CIN3+ or cleared (not recorded which).

Details on this clone: The missing CDR3 end, 3 residues past where the read stops, is filled in from the germline J gene. The V call is TRBV19, the J call TRBJ2-2, with 9 bases identical to TRBD1. Germline-derived CDR1 and CDR2 are LNHDA and SQIVND (reference sequence). Trimming cost V 1 base and J 4 bases; bases outside gene matches: 4. The CDR3 is made up of 16 amino acids. CDR3 protein: CASSIAGQGSTGELFF. The DNA read from the CDR3 is TGTGCCAGTAGTATAGCAGGACAGGGGAGCACCGGGGAG.

Details on this clone: The read gets to within 3 residues of the CDR3 end, and the germline J gene fills in the rest. The rearrangement uses TRBV5-1 and TRBJ2-1; D gene ambiguous. This CDR3 region has 14 residues. V lost 0 bases, J lost 1 base, and 5 bases lay in between. In germline, CDR1 is SGHRS, CDR2 YFSETQ. Incomplete CDR3 DNA: TGCGCCAGCAGCTTGGGCCAGTCCTACAATGAG. It is translated as CASSLGQSYNE. The full-length CDR3 reads as CASSLGQSYNEQFF.

Comment on this clone: The CDR3 end lies 3 residues beyond the end of the read and is filled in from the germline J gene. V and J are TRBV2 and TRBJ2-1; 7 nucleotides align to TRBD1. Germline V CDR1 and CDR2: SNHLY, FYNNEI. Trimming removed 3 bases from V and 0 bases from J; junction bases left unmatched: 2. The CDR3 covers 15 residues. The CDR3 bases that were read are TGTGCCAGCAGTGATGGGACAGCCTCCTACAATGAG. Its protein product is CASSDGTASYNE. The whole CDR3 reads CASSDGTASYNEQFF.

Regarding this clone: The CDR3 goes on 3 residues after the read ends, and that part is filled in from the germline J gene. The rearrangement uses TRBV7-9 and TRBJ1-5; TRBD1 matches at 11 bases. The germline gives CDR1 SEHNR, CDR2 FQNEAQ (reference sequence). This CDR3 contains 15 residues. The ends lost 4 bases at V and 6 bases at J; junction bases unmatched: 5. This CDR3 reads CASSSDRGPGQPQHF. The CDR3 DNA, read in part, is TGTGCCAGCAGCTCGGACAGGGGGCCCGGTCAGCCC.

In the case of this clone: The missing CDR3 end, 3 residues past where the read stops, is filled in from the germline J gene. The chain links TRBV20-1 to TRBJ2-7; perhaps TRBD2 as D (5 bases). The V gene's germline CDR1 is DFQATT and CDR2 SNEGSKA (reference sequence). CDR3 length: 16 residues. The V end lost 0 bases, the J end lost 0 bases, and 15 bases lay between the germline ends. The CDR3 protein is CSARDIVAGDSYEQYF. Partial CDR3 DNA: TGCAGTGCTAGAGATATAGTGGCGGGTGACTCCTACGAG.

Concerning this clone itself: Read coverage stops 3 residues before the CDR3 terminus; the germline J gene supplies the remainder. V is TRBV11-2 and J is TRBJ2-5; TRBD2 matches 7 bases. Germline V gene sequence: CDR1 SGHAT, CDR2 FQNNGV. The V and J ends lost 7 bases and 2 bases, in that order; junction bases with no gene match: 7. The CDR3 length is 14 residues. Incomplete CDR3 DNA: TGTGCCAGCAATAGAGCTAGCGGACAAGAGACC. This codes for CASNRASGQET. The entire CDR3 protein is CASNRASGQETQYF.

Note on this clone: The read falls 3 residues short of the CDR3 end, and the missing part is taken from the germline J gene. The rearrangement joins TRBV5-1 to TRBJ2-1; 9 bases map to TRBD2. This CDR3 spans 17 amino acids. Germline V gene lookup returns CDR1 SGHRS and CDR2 YFSETQ. V was clipped by 1 base and J by 7 bases; unmatched bases: 12. CDR3 region: CASSLSRASGGRNEQFF. The sequenced CDR3 bases are TGCGCCAGCAGCTTGTCGCGGGCCAGCGGGGGGCGGAATGAG.

Concerning this clone: Coverage ceases 3 residues before the CDR3 finishes, and the germline J gene fills in the end. The chain joins TRBV7-9 to TRBJ1-1, with 7 bases lining up with TRBD1. Germline loops: CDR1 SEHNR, CDR2 FQNEAQ (reference sequence). The CDR3 contains 14 residues. V was clipped by 4 bases and J by 4 bases; unmatched bases: 6. This CDR3 is CASSSRTGATEAFF. The sequenced part of the CDR3 DNA is TGTGCCAGCAGCTCTCGAACAGGGGCCACTGAA.

Concerning this clone: The read stops 3 residues short of the end of the CDR3; the missing end is completed from the germline J gene. V gene TRBV5-4 combines with J gene TRBJ2-3; 9 bases map to TRBD2. CDR1 and CDR2 (germline): SGHNT, YYREEE (reference sequence). V was clipped by 2 bases and J by 3 bases; unmatched bases: 1. This CDR3 has 14 residues. CDR3 protein: CASSFSGGTDTQYF. Incomplete CDR3 DNA: TGTGCCAGCAGCTTTAGCGGGGGAACAGATACG.

For this clone: The sequenced fragment ends 3 residues before the CDR3 boundary, so the rest is inferred from the germline J gene. This rearrangement joins TRBV6-1 to TRBJ2-2; 8 bases are a match to TRBD1. With 4 bases clipped from V and 4 bases from J, the junction kept 5 bases outside the gene matches. The CDR3 contains 15 residues. Germline lookup yields CDR1 MNHNS and CDR2 SASEGT. Partial CDR3 DNA: TGTGCCAGCAGTGCCTTGACAGGGGTCACCGGGGAG. Translation: CASSALTGVTGE. The complete CDR3 protein is CASSALTGVTGELFF.

Notes on this clone: The read finishes 3 residues shy of the CDR3 end, and the germline J gene is used to complete it. V gene TRBV7-7 combines with J gene TRBJ2-1; TRBD1 matches at 10 bases. V was pared by 6 bases and J by 7 bases, with 9 bases of the junction left unmatched. The CDR3 runs 15 residues. Germline V gives CDR1 SSHAT, CDR2 FNYEAQ (reference sequence). This CDR3 reads CASSTTGGRGNEQFF. The CDR3 DNA, read in part, is TGTGCCAGCAGTACGACAGGGGGCCGGGGGAATGAG.

Concerning this clone: With the read ending 3 residues before the CDR3 end, the germline J gene is used to fill in that end. The V gene is TRBV11-2, the J gene TRBJ1-3, with D unclear. This CDR3 is built from 15 residues. Germline loops: CDR1 SGHAT, CDR2 FQNNGV. Trimming removed 0 bases at V and 2 bases at J, with 8 bases between. Partial CDR3 DNA: TGTGCCAGCAGCTTAGACAGGAGAACTGGAAACACC. Amino acid sequence: CASSLDRRTGNT. The CDR3, in full, reads CASSLDRRTGNTIYF. Full variable domain (missing parts from reference TRBV11-2 and TRBJ1-3): EAGVAQSPRYKIIEKRQSVAFWCNPISGHATLYWYQQILGQGPKLLIQFQNNGVVDDSQLPKDRFSAERLKGVDSTLKIQPAKLEDSAVYLCASSLDRRTGNTIYFGEGSWLTVV.